This passage covers 30 T cell receptor beta chains from one sample sequenced in a study of lymphopenia after photon versus proton radiotherapy. This table comes from immunoSEQ multiplex PCR, and its TCRdb copy is limited to in-frame clones, with some not included. Found here are roughly 150,000 clones, approximately 90% of them singletons; the top ten hold about 4.7%. This specimen was peripheral blood, taken from a patient treated with photon-based radiotherapy. These receptors all stem from a man in his forties or fifties with gastric cancer.

The chain combines TRBV6-5 with TRBJ1-1, with 8 bases matching TRBD1. The ends lost 6 bases at V and 10 bases at J; junction bases unmatched: 10. Germline CDR1 is MNHEY and CDR2 is SVGAGI. The CDR3 length is 13 residues. The CDR3, as DNA: TGTGCCAGCAGGGACAGGGACGGTCGGAGAGCTTTCTTT. Amino acids: CASRDRDGRRAFF.

The chain carries TRBV11-1 and TRBJ2-3, with D hard to call. This CDR3 spans 15 amino acids. In germline, CDR1 is SGHAT, CDR2 FQDESV (reference sequence). V was trimmed by 1 base and J by 0 bases, leaving 8 bases between them. CDR3 nucleotides: TGTGCCAGCAGCTTAGTGCGGTCTAGCACAGATACGCAGTATTTT. This gives the protein CASSLVRSSTDTQYF.

The chain carries TRBV5-1 and TRBJ2-3, with 8 bases aligning to TRBD2. The CDR3 spans 15 residues. Germline V CDR1 and CDR2: SGHRS, YFSETQ. The V and J ends lost 4 bases and 3 bases, in that order; junction bases with no gene match: 7. CDR3 loop: CASSPPQRETDTQYF. CDR3 nucleotides: TGCGCCAGCAGCCCCCCGCAGCGGGAGACAGATACGCAGTATTTT. Looking up the rest from reference TRBV5-1 and TRBJ2-3 gives the full variable domain: KAGVTQTPRYLIKTRGQQVTLSCSPISGHRSVSWYQQTPGQGLQFLFEYFSETQRNKGNFPGRFSGRQFSNSRSEMNVSTLELGDSALYLCASSPPQRETDTQYFGPGTRLTVL.

By share, this clone counts as large. This rearrangement joins TRBV9 to TRBJ2-3; D may be TRBD1 (6 bases). The CDR3 is made up of 15 amino acids. Trimming removed 6 bases from V and 4 bases from J, with 18 bases in between. CDR1 and CDR2 from the germline V gene are SGDLS and YYNGEE. In DNA form, the CDR3 reads TGTGCCAGCAACCCTCCAGGGGCTGGGGCAGATACGCAGTATTTT. The encoded protein is CASNPPGAGADTQYF.

The V call is TRBV14, the J call TRBJ1-5; no firm D call. The CDR3 has 17 residues. Germline CDR1 and CDR2: SGHDN and FVKESK. Trimming removed 0 bases at V and 0 bases at J, with 12 bases between. CDR3 protein: CASSQDEPGNSNQPQHF. The CDR3 DNA is TGTGCCAGCAGCCAAGATGAGCCAGGAAATAGCAATCAGCCCCAGCATTTT.

The chain carries TRBV11-3 and TRBJ2-5, with 12 bases identical to TRBD2. The CDR3 is 16 residues long. Trimming cost V 1 base and J 2 bases; bases outside gene matches: 2. CDR1 and CDR2 from the germline V gene are SGHNT and YENEEA. The CDR3 region has the DNA TGTGCCAGCAGCTTAGGGACTAGCGGGGATCAAGAGACCCAGTACTTC. Translating it yields CASSLGTSGDQETQYF.

The chain is built from TRBV4-1 and TRBJ2-5; a weak D match, TRBD1 (7 bases). With 4 bases removed from V and 1 base from J, the gap between germline ends came to 10 bases. Germline V gene lookup returns CDR1 MGHRA and CDR2 YSYEKL. The CDR3 sequence is 14 residues long. The CDR3 coding sequence is TGCGCCAGCAGCCGGCAGGGGGGCCAAGAGACCCAGTACTTC. Encoded protein: CASSRQGGQETQYF.

The rearrangement links TRBV7-6 to TRBJ2-7; D is uncertain. The V end lost 5 bases, the J end lost 0 bases, and 8 bases lay between the germline ends. Germline CDR1 SGHVS, CDR2 FNYEAQ. The CDR3 is made up of 13 amino acids. The CDR3 DNA sequence: TGTGCCAGCAGCCCAAGGAGCTCCTACGAGCAGTACTTC. Translated, it gives CASSPRSSYEQYF.

The gene calls are TRBV9 and TRBJ2-7; perhaps D is TRBD1 or TRBD2 (6 bases each). V gave up 2 bases and J gave up 6 bases, with 15 bases separating them. Germline values: CDR1 SGDLS, CDR2 YYNGEE. The CDR3 length is 14 residues. DNA for the CDR3: TGTGCCAGCAGCGTCAGACTAGGGGGTGGCGAGCAGTACTTC. This gives the protein CASSVRLGGGEQYF. The full variable domain, completed using reference TRBV9 and TRBJ2-7, is DSGVTQTPKHLITATGQRVTLRCSPRSGDLSVYWYQQSLDQGLQFLIQYYNGEERAKGNILERFSAQQFPDLHSELNLSSLELGDSALYFCASSVRLGGGEQYFGPGTRLTVT.

The J gene is TRBJ1-3, the V gene TRBV6-5; possible D gene TRBD1, 5 bases. The V and J ends lost 6 bases and 5 bases respectively, with 14 bases between them. CDR1 and CDR2 from the germline V gene are MNHEY and SVGAGI. The CDR3 has 14 residues. CDR3 sequence (DNA): TGTGCCAGCAGACCCGGGGCAGGTAGAAACACCATATATTTT. Its translation is CASRPGAGRNTIYF.

The chain is built from TRBV27 and TRBJ2-7, with no clear D. The CDR3 runs 13 residues. The V gene lost 0 bases and the J gene lost 6 bases, with 9 bases spanning the gap. Germline CDR1 and CDR2: MNHEY and SMNVEV (reference sequence). The CDR3 is CASSLSPLSEQYF. The CDR3 DNA follows: TGTGCCAGCAGTTTATCGCCCCTCTCCGAGCAGTACTTC.

The chain recombines TRBV27 with TRBJ1-5, with D perhaps TRBD1 (5 bases). Germline CDR1 is MNHEY and CDR2 is SMNVEV (reference sequence). The ends were cut back, 3 bases at V and 6 bases at J, with 12 bases in the middle. The length of the CDR3 is 14 residues. CDR3 region: CASSFEGVGQPQHF. In nucleotides, the CDR3 is TGTGCCAGCAGTTTTGAAGGGGTCGGTCAGCCCCAGCATTTT.

The chain joins TRBV5-1 to TRBJ2-2, with 9 bases identical to TRBD1. Losses at the gene ends were 4 bases for V and 8 bases for J; bases not matched to a gene: 12. CDR1 SGHRS and CDR2 YFSETQ come from the germline V gene. CDR3 length equals 16 residues. This chain's CDR3 is CASSERPGQGEGELFF. As DNA, the CDR3 is TGCGCCAGCAGCGAGCGACCGGGACAGGGCGAGGGGGAGCTGTTTTTT.

The gene calls are TRBV7-2 and TRBJ2-6; perhaps D is TRBD1 or TRBD2 (5 bases each). CDR3 length equals 13 residues. V was clipped by 6 bases and J by 10 bases, with 13 bases between them. CDR1 and CDR2 (germline): SGHTA, FQGNSA. CDR3 sequence: CASRAGAGNVLTF. CDR3 DNA sequence: TGTGCCAGCAGGGCCGGGGCCGGGAACGTCCTGACTTTC.

The chain is built from TRBV30 and TRBJ2-3, with 7 bases fitting TRBD2. V trimming: 1 base; J trimming: 2 bases; junction bases outside the gene matches: 9. The CDR3 is made up of 16 amino acids. Germline CDR1 GTSNPN, CDR2 SVGIG (reference sequence). The CDR3 nucleotides read TGTGCCTGGAGTGCGGCTAGCGGACCACACACAGATACGCAGTATTTT. Its translation: CAWSAASGPHTDTQYF.

The chain is built from TRBV27 and TRBJ2-7, with 9 bases aligning to TRBD1. Germline V CDR1 and CDR2: MNHEY, SMNVEV (reference sequence). V lost 4 bases and J lost 6; bases outside the gene matches: 7. CDR3 size: 14 residues. In DNA form, the CDR3 reads TGTGCCAGCAGTTCGTGGACAGGGGCGGCCGAGCAGTACTTC. Translating gives CASSSWTGAAEQYF.

V is TRBV28 and J is TRBJ1-5; 7 nucleotides match TRBD1. The germline V gene has CDR1 MDHEN and CDR2 SYDVKM. V was clipped by 5 bases and J by 4 bases; unmatched bases: 2. The length of the CDR3 is 13 residues. The CDR3 spells CASSGQANQPQHF. The CDR3 nucleotides read TGTGCCAGCAGTGGACAGGCAAATCAGCCCCAGCATTTT.

V is TRBV7-2 and J is TRBJ2-7; D is possibly TRBD1 or TRBD2 (5 bases each). The CDR3 runs to 16 residues. With 5 bases removed from V and 7 bases from J, the gap between germline ends came to 24 bases. Germline lookup yields CDR1 SGHTA and CDR2 FQGNSA. CDR3 DNA: TGTGCCAGCAGCCTTCTGGACCCGGGACCGTCTAGTGAGCAGTACTTC. This codes for CASSLLDPGPSSEQYF.

This clone was detected ten times or more. The chain is built from TRBV11-2 and TRBJ1-5; D is possibly TRBD1 (5 bases). Trimming pared 7 bases from V and 7 bases from J, leaving 14 bases between. Per the germline V gene, CDR1 is SGHAT and CDR2 is FQNNGV. This CDR3 contains 13 residues. The CDR3 here is CASTQGLGQPQHF. Written as DNA, the CDR3 is TGTGCCAGCACTCAGGGTTTGGGACAGCCCCAGCATTTT.

V usage is TRBV29-1 and J usage is TRBJ2-2, with D unresolved. The CDR3 is 12 residues long. Germline CDR1 SQVTM, CDR2 ANQGSEA. V lost 4 bases and J lost 8, with 11 bases in between. The CDR3: CSVVISGGELFF. For the CDR3, the DNA is TGCAGCGTTGTTATATCTGGGGGGGAGCTGTTTTTT.

This chain uses TRBV9 with TRBJ1-3, with D perhaps TRBD1 (6 bases). Trimming stripped 1 base from V and 4 bases from J, with 15 bases between. The V gene's germline CDR1 is SGDLS and CDR2 YYNGEE. This CDR3 has 16 residues. The CDR3 loop reads CASSVSVTGVGNTIYF. The CDR3 DNA follows: TGTGCCAGCAGCGTAAGCGTGACAGGCGTCGGAAACACCATATATTTT.

J is TRBJ2-5 and V is TRBV9; 12 positions agree with TRBD2. The J call is doubtful: the DNA matches TRBJ2-7 better. This CDR3 has 15 amino acids. CDR1 and CDR2 (germline): SGDLS, YYNGEE. The CDR3 is CASSVGTSGALEQYF. CDR3 coding DNA: TGTGCCAGCAGCGTAGGGACTAGCGGGGCCCTCGAGCAGTACTTC.

V gene TRBV4-1 combines with J gene TRBJ2-7; possible D gene TRBD1, 6 bases. The CDR3 covers 14 residues. The germline V gene encodes CDR1 MGHRA and CDR2 YSYEKL. Trimming left V 1 base short and J 2 bases short, with 9 bases between. Here the CDR3 DNA reads TGCGCCAGCAGCCAAGGGGGACACCCCTACGAGCAGTACTTC. It specifies CASSQGGHPYEQYF.

This clone was observed a few times. The V gene is TRBV27, the J gene TRBJ2-6; a weak D match, TRBD1 (6 bases). The CDR3 length is 15 residues. The V end lost 6 bases, the J end lost 4 bases, and 13 bases lay between the germline ends. Germline V CDR1 and CDR2: MNHEY, SMNVEV (reference sequence). The CDR3 sequence is CASRSGEGGANVLTF. CDR3 DNA sequence: TGTGCCAGCAGATCAGGGGAAGGGGGGGCCAACGTCCTGACTTTC. The full variable domain, rest sourced from reference TRBV27 and TRBJ2-6, is EAQVTQNPRYLITVTGKKLTVTCSQNMNHEYMSWYRQDPGLGLRQIYYSMNVEVTDKGDVPEGYKVSRKEKRNFPLILESPSPNQTSLYFCASRSGEGGANVLTFGAGSRLTVL.

The chain recombines TRBV4-1 with TRBJ2-7; TRBD1 matches 7 bases. Trimming took 4 bases from V and 3 from J; bases not matched to a gene: 12. Germline lookup yields CDR1 MGHRA and CDR2 YSYEKL. CDR3 length: 16 amino acids. CDR3 nucleotides: TGCGCCAGCAGCCCCCCCGGGACAGTGGGAATCTACGAGCAGTACTTC. As protein: CASSPPGTVGIYEQYF.

This clone has a single count. The chain carries TRBV29-1 and TRBJ2-3; perhaps TRBD2 as D (6 bases). The CDR3 runs to 13 residues. Germline values: CDR1 SQVTM, CDR2 ANQGSEA. Trimming took 4 bases from V and 10 from J, leaving 18 bases between them. The CDR3 sequence is CSVGGTAVGAQYF. Here the CDR3 DNA reads TGCAGCGTTGGTGGGACTGCTGTCGGGGCGCAGTATTTT.

The chain combines TRBV5-4 with TRBJ2-1; either TRBD1 or TRBD2 may supply D (5 bases each). Germline CDR1 is SGHNT and CDR2 is YYREEE (reference sequence). V lost 4 bases and J lost 5, with 25 bases in between. The CDR3 has 18 residues. The CDR3 nucleotides are TGTGCCAGCAGCCCCGGGACGCCAATCAACACCCCCAACAATGAGCAGTTCTTC. Translating gives CASSPGTPINTPNNEQFF. Drawing the rest from reference TRBV5-4 and TRBJ2-1, the complete variable domain is ETGVTQSPTHLIKTRGQQVTLRCSSQSGHNTVSWYQQALGQGPQFIFQYYREEENGRGNFPPRFSGLQFPNYSSELNVNALELDDSALYLCASSPGTPINTPNNEQFFGPGTRLTVL.

This clone was counted between two and nine times. This chain uses TRBV27 with TRBJ2-3; the match to TRBD2 covers 7 bases. After removal of 7 bases from V and 5 bases from J, the junction contained 15 bases not matched to a gene. This CDR3 region has 16 residues. The germline CDR1 and CDR2 sequences are MNHEY and SMNVEV (reference sequence). In nucleotides, the CDR3 is TGTGCCAGCACCCCCCTTGCTAGCGGTTCCTTAGATACGCAGTATTTT. Amino acid sequence: CASTPLASGSLDTQYF.

V is TRBV14 and J is TRBJ2-1; D possibly corresponds to TRBD1 (6 bases). CDR1 is SGHDN, CDR2 FVKESK, per germline. V shed 4 bases and J shed 7 bases, with 11 bases lying between them. CDR3 length: 13 amino acids. The CDR3 region has the DNA TGTGCCAGCAGCCCTATGAGGGGGAATGAGCAGTTCTTC. Its translation is CASSPMRGNEQFF.

V gene TRBV18 combines with J gene TRBJ2-7; D ambiguous. CDR1 is KGHSH, CDR2 LQKENI, per germline. V was clipped by 3 bases and J by 4 bases, with 4 bases between them. The length of the CDR3 is 11 residues. Here the CDR3 reads CASSPEYEQYF. The CDR3 DNA reads as TGTGCCAGCTCACCGGAATACGAGCAGTACTTC.